Shown below are 3 T cell receptor beta chains from a single sample sequenced in a study of post-analysis software for immune sequencing data. Overall study results and limits: Elevated frequency relative to controls characterized roughly five TRBV segments in patients, TRBV5-6, TRBV5-1 and TRBV20-1 among them.

The antigens of these receptors remain unknown. TCR beta cDNA libraries had unique molecular identifiers. In TCRdb, the PCR reads were re-called with MiXCR into one record per CDR3 protein. The sample lists a few hundred thousand distinct CDR3 sequences, less than 40% occurring once. Sequences were obtained from blood. These receptors came from a girl aged 5-17 years with multiple sclerosis.

This clonotype was counted only a few times. The chain carries TRBV6-6 and TRBJ1-2; TRBD1 is a possible D gene (5 bases). V lost 8 bases to trimming and J lost 4 bases, with 14 bases between them. The length of the CDR3 is 13 residues. Germline CDR1 and CDR2: MNHNY and SVGAGI (reference sequence). The CDR3 spells CASREGTAYGYTF. Written as DNA, the CDR3 is TGTGCCAGCCGAGAGGGGACGGCCTATGGCTACACCTTC.

This sequence joins TRBV12-3 or TRBV12-4 and TRBJ2-4; D ambiguous. Matching the DNA end better, TRBJ2-7 makes the J call doubtful. The CDR3 length is 16 residues. The DNA for the CDR3 is TGTGCCAGCAGTCCCGGTTGGGGTTCCTCTGTATACGAGCAGTACTTC. Its translation: CASSPGWGSSVYEQYF.

This chain connects TRBV20-1 to TRBJ1-5, with 8 bases aligning to TRBD1. CDR3 length: 14 residues. Looked up from germline, CDR1 is DFQATT and CDR2 is SNEGSKA (reference sequence). The CDR3: CSAPDRASNQPQHF. Written as DNA, the CDR3 is TGCAGCGCCCCGGACAGGGCCAGCAATCAGCCCCAGCATTTT.